The 26 T cell receptor beta chains in this list originate from one sample, sequenced in a study of T cell responses to AZD1222 COVID-19 vaccine. TCRdb's copy holds only in-frame clones and misses some; the assay was immunoSEQ multiplex PCR. The sample includes 150,000 to 200,000 clones, approximately 90% seen only once; the top ten take 1% to 1.5%. The source material was peripheral blood, sampled 28 days after the second AZD1222 dose. All receptors derive from an adult who received the AZD1222 COVID-19 vaccine.

The V call is TRBV28, the J call TRBJ1-2, with a tentative D call TRBD1 (5 bases). Trimming left V 2 bases short and J 1 base short, with 8 bases between. From germline, CDR1 is MDHEN and CDR2 SYDVKM. The length of the CDR3 is 14 residues. This CDR3 reads CASSLVTVNYGYTF. As DNA, the CDR3 is TGTGCCAGCAGTTTAGTGACAGTTAACTATGGCTACACCTTC.

V and J are TRBV5-1 and TRBJ2-1; TRBD2 matches at 8 bases. Germline CDR1 reads SGHRS; CDR2 reads YFSETQ. CDR3 length: 14 residues. The V segment lost 7 bases and the J segment 6 bases; nucleotides outside the gene matches: 9. The CDR3 DNA follows: TGCGCCAGCCAACTTGTCCTAGCGGGCAATGAGCAGTTCTTC. It encodes CASQLVLAGNEQFF. The full variable domain, in which reference TRBV5-1 and TRBJ2-1 provide the parts outside the CDR3, is KAGVTQTPRYLIKTRGQQVTLSCSPISGHRSVSWYQQTPGQGLQFLFEYFSETQRNKGNFPGRFSGRQFSNSRSEMNVSTLELGDSALYLCASQLVLAGNEQFFGPGTRLTVL.

The J gene is TRBJ1-5, the V gene TRBV28; 7 bases align to TRBD1. The CDR3 is made up of 18 amino acids. CDR1 is MDHEN, CDR2 SYDVKM, per germline. V was pared by 6 bases and J by 2 bases, with 16 bases of the junction left unmatched. The CDR3 loop reads CASRARGDSPLGNQPQHF. CDR3 bases: TGTGCCAGCAGGGCAAGGGGGGACAGCCCACTGGGCAATCAGCCCCAGCATTTT.

The chain employs TRBV7-2 and TRBJ2-1, with TRBD2 as a possible D gene (6 bases). The CDR3 is made up of 15 amino acids. V lost 1 base to trimming and J lost 6 bases, with 13 bases between them. In germline, CDR1 is SGHTA, CDR2 FQGNSA. CDR3 in amino acids: CASSLESGGVNEQFF. Here the CDR3 DNA reads TGTGCCAGCAGCTTAGAATCCGGGGGAGTCAATGAGCAGTTCTTC.

This clone was detected only once. The chain links TRBV5-5 to TRBJ1-6; 7 bases map to TRBD1. This CDR3 is built from 16 residues. Germline CDR1 is SGHKS and CDR2 is YYEKEE (reference sequence). Trimming at V came to 2 bases and at J to 4 bases, leaving 6 bases not matched to a gene. The CDR3, as DNA: TGTGCCAGCAGCTTCGTAGGGGGCGCTTATAATTCACCCCTCCACTTT. This encodes CASSFVGGAYNSPLHF.

The chain uses TRBV6-6 and TRBJ1-3; 7 nucleotides line up with TRBD1. Germline lookup yields CDR1 MNHNY and CDR2 SVGAGI (reference sequence). Germline trimming cut 10 bases from V and 0 bases from J; bases unmatched to any gene: 6. CDR3 size: 14 residues. CDR3 protein: CATGGVHSGNTIYF. Written as DNA, the CDR3 is TGTGCCACAGGGGGGGTTCACTCTGGAAACACCATATATTTT.

The chain uses TRBV3-1 (or the pseudogene TRBV3-2) and TRBJ1-3, with D unresolved. This CDR3 region has 12 residues. CDR1 is LGHDT and CDR2 is YNNKEL in the germline V gene (reference sequence). Deletions cut 0 bases from V and 9 bases from J, with 6 bases between. The CDR3 here is CASSQDEGTIYF. The CDR3 DNA sequence: TGTGCCAGCAGCCAAGACGAGGGCACCATATATTTT.

The V call is TRBV28, the J call TRBJ2-2, with 8 bases lining up with TRBD2. J lost 7 bases, V lost 6 bases, and 19 bases had no gene match. Germline CDR1 is MDHEN and CDR2 is SYDVKM. This CDR3 is 18 amino acids long. The CDR3 DNA reads TGTGCCAGCAGCCCCATGCAAGCCGGGACTAGGGGTGTCGGGGAGCTGTTTTTT. It specifies CASSPMQAGTRGVGELFF.

The CDR3 sequence: CASSIEAPRLGVLQRPNQPQHF. The CDR3 DNA is TGTGCCAGTAGTATAGAGGCGCCCAGATTAGGTGTGCTGCAGAGACCCAATCAGCCCCAGCATTTT. The V call is TRBV19, the J call TRBJ1-5; D remains ambiguous. CDR1 and CDR2 from the germline V gene are LNHDA and SQIVND (reference sequence). This CDR3 contains 22 residues. V shed 0 bases and J shed 3 bases, with 30 bases lying between them. The whole variable domain, filled in from reference TRBV19 and TRBJ1-5, reads DGGITQSPKYLFRKEGQNVTLSCEQNLNHDAMYWYRQDPGQGLRLIYYSQIVNDFQKGDIAEGYSVSREKKESFPLTVTSAQKNPTAFYLCASSIEAPRLGVLQRPNQPQHFGDGTRLSIL.

The CDR3 DNA sequence: TGTGCCAGCAGCCCCCGGACTAGCGGTCCCACAGATACGCAGTATTTT. Amino acid sequence: CASSPRTSGPTDTQYF. The V call is TRBV13, the J call TRBJ2-3; TRBD2 agrees at 10 bases. CDR3 length: 16 residues. Germline V gene lookup returns CDR1 PRHDT and CDR2 FYEKMQ (reference sequence). The V and J ends lost 5 bases and 2 bases, in that order; junction bases with no gene match: 7.

The rearrangement uses TRBV4-1 and TRBJ1-2; 9 bases align to TRBD1. V lost 4 bases and J lost 4; bases outside the gene matches: 7. Germline CDR1 and CDR2: MGHRA and YSYEKL. CDR3 length: 15 amino acids. This CDR3 reads CASSLGQGPLYGYTF. The CDR3 DNA reads as TGCGCCAGCAGCCTCGGACAGGGGCCCCTCTATGGCTACACCTTC.

The V gene is TRBV9, the J gene TRBJ1-5; no definite D call. V was clipped by 4 bases and J by 0 bases, with 11 bases between them. The CDR3 extends over 15 amino acids. Germline lookup yields CDR1 SGDLS and CDR2 YYNGEE. The CDR3 nucleotides read TGTGCCAGCAGCCCCGAGGGTGATAGCAATCAGCCCCAGCATTTT. Residues: CASSPEGDSNQPQHF.

The gene calls are TRBV19 and TRBJ1-1; D ambiguous. The germline gives CDR1 LNHDA, CDR2 SQIVND (reference sequence). Trimming removed 3 bases at V and 1 base at J, with 6 bases between. CDR3 size: 13 residues. CDR3 region: CASSMVKNTEAFF. CDR3 coding DNA: TGTGCCAGTAGTATGGTTAAGAACACTGAAGCTTTCTTT.

The rearrangement uses TRBV21-1 and TRBJ1-2. TRBV21-1 is a listed pseudogene. The length of the CDR3 is 13 residues. The DNA of the CDR3 is TGTGCCAGCCGAGAGGAAGGAGTTTATGGCTACACCTTC. It yields the protein CASREEGVYGYTF.

The V gene is TRBV14, the J gene TRBJ1-1, with D maybe TRBD1 (6 bases). CDR3 size: 15 residues. From germline, CDR1 is SGHDN and CDR2 FVKESK. Trimming cost V 0 bases and J 10 bases, with 18 bases left between them. The DNA for the CDR3 is TGTGCCAGCAGCCAAGATGTTGGGACATCCGTCTCAGCTTTCTTT. Translated: CASSQDVGTSVSAFF.

CDR3 region: CASSFSSGSRYEQYF. As DNA, the CDR3 is TGCGCCAGCAGCTTCTCTAGCGGGAGTAGGTACGAGCAGTACTTC. The chain has TRBV5-1 and TRBJ2-7; 10 bases agree with TRBD2. After removal of 2 bases from V and 4 bases from J, the junction contained 6 bases not matched to a gene. Germline CDR1 reads SGHRS; CDR2 reads YFSETQ. This CDR3 is 15 amino acids long.

V usage is TRBV4-1 and J usage is TRBJ1-2; D may be TRBD1 (5 bases). CDR3 length equals 14 residues. Germline CDR1 is MGHRA and CDR2 is YSYEKL. Trimming left V 0 bases short and J 3 bases short, with 8 bases between. CDR3 nucleotide sequence: TGCGCCAGCAGCCAAGACGGGACGGACTATGGCTACACCTTC. Protein: CASSQDGTDYGYTF.

V gene TRBV7-9 combines with J gene TRBJ1-1, with 7 positions matching TRBD1. The V gene's germline CDR1 is SEHNR and CDR2 FQNEAQ (reference sequence). Trimming cost V 3 bases and J 1 base; bases outside gene matches: 2. There are 14 residues in the CDR3. The CDR3 is CASSLGDRNTEAFF. The CDR3 bases are TGTGCCAGCAGCTTGGGGGACAGGAACACTGAAGCTTTCTTT.

This rearrangement joins TRBV4-3 to TRBJ1-1, with D possibly being TRBD1 (5 bases). V was trimmed by 0 bases and J by 5 bases, leaving 13 bases between them. CDR1 LGHNA and CDR2 YSLEER come from the germline V gene. CDR3 size: 15 residues. In DNA, the CDR3 is TGCGCCAGCAGCCAAGATAGAGTTGGGGGAACTGAAGCTTTCTTT. It codes for CASSQDRVGGTEAFF.

The rearrangement links TRBV10-3 to TRBJ2-1, with D maybe TRBD2 (6 bases). The CDR3 totals 15 residues. The ends were cut back, 4 bases at V and 0 bases at J, with 10 bases in the middle. Germline CDR1 and CDR2: ENHRY and SYGVKD. Written as DNA, the CDR3 is TGTGCCATCAGTGGTCGCGGGGACTCCTACAATGAGCAGTTCTTC. Amino acid sequence: CAISGRGDSYNEQFF.

V gene TRBV5-1 combines with J gene TRBJ1-6; unclear D gene. Germline CDR1 SGHRS, CDR2 YFSETQ. The CDR3 is 14 amino acids. V gave up 7 bases and J gave up 0 bases, with 8 bases separating them. The CDR3 here is CASSISSYNSPLHF. The CDR3 DNA sequence: TGCGCCAGCTCGATAAGCTCCTATAATTCACCCCTCCACTTT.

The CDR3 region is CASSLDSRNTIYF. CDR3 DNA sequence: TGTGCCAGCAGCTTAGACAGTAGAAACACCATATATTTT. The genes are TRBV7-9 and TRBJ1-3; D gene uncertain. The germline V gene encodes CDR1 SEHNR and CDR2 FQNEAQ (reference sequence). This CDR3 spans 13 amino acids. With 1 base removed from V and 5 bases from J, the gap between germline ends came to 6 bases.

The chain carries TRBV30 and TRBJ2-7; possibly TRBD1 for D (5 bases). There are 11 residues in the CDR3. From germline, CDR1 is GTSNPN and CDR2 SVGIG (reference sequence). CDR3 bases: TGTGCAACAGGTACCGCCTACGAGCAGTACTTC. It translates to CATGTAYEQYF.

The rearrangement uses TRBV11-3 and TRBJ1-5; TRBD1 aligns across 7 bases. Germline assignment: CDR1 SGHNT and CDR2 YENEEA. The CDR3 spans 19 residues. V dropped 7 bases and J dropped 0; count of bases not matched to a gene: 18. The CDR3 DNA reads as TGTGCCAGCAACCCCTCGCCGGGACAGAGACTATATAGCAATCAGCCCCAGCATTTT. Translated: CASNPSPGQRLYSNQPQHF. The complete variable domain, with remaining parts taken from reference TRBV11-3 and TRBJ1-5, reads EAGVVQSPRYKIIEKKQPVAFWCNPISGHNTLYWYLQNLGQGPELLIRYENEEAVDDSQLPKDRFSAERLKGVDSTLKIQPAELGDSAVYLCASNPSPGQRLYSNQPQHFGDGTRLSIL.

V is TRBV19 and J is TRBJ1-3; D possibly corresponds to TRBD1 (6 bases). Deletions cut 8 bases from V and 8 bases from J, with 13 bases between. This CDR3 has 12 residues. CDR1 LNHDA and CDR2 SQIVND come from the germline V gene (reference sequence). The CDR3 DNA sequence: TGTGCCAGTGCGAGCCCAGGGGACACCATATATTTT. Translation gives CASASPGDTIYF.

This chain connects TRBV14 to TRBJ1-2; D perhaps matches TRBD1 (5 bases). The V end was cut by 2 bases, the J end by 8 bases, with 15 bases between. This CDR3 comprises 14 residues. CDR1 is SGHDN, CDR2 FVKESK, per germline. The CDR3 spells CASSQLARVGGYTF. CDR3 nucleotides: TGTGCCAGCAGCCAATTGGCCAGGGTAGGCGGCTACACCTTC.